This TCR beta chain appears in the sequencing data of a study of a mutant IDH1 vaccine in newly diagnosed glioma. Points from the study as a whole: Top-clonotype changes in peripheral T cells seemed unrelated to pseudoprogression.

Specified time point: baseline, week 1 (first vaccination visit). Indicated treatment: pre-vaccination baseline after standard-of-care therapy. Using immunoSEQ multiplex PCR, the repertoire was profiled, and TCRdb retains in-frame clones only, with some absent. The sample consists of 30,000 to 40,000 clones, roughly 80% of them appearing once. A single count supports this clone. Antigen specificity is unknown. CDR1 is SGHRS and CDR2 is YFSETQ in the germline V gene. The CDR3 sequence is 15 residues long. V was trimmed by 2 bases and J by 4 bases, leaving 12 bases between them. This TCR came from a man between 35 and 55 years old with glioma. Some clones in this sample may be carry-over from other donors' samples. The V gene is TRBV5-1, the J gene TRBJ2-2; possibly TRBD1 for D (7 bases). Sequences were derived from PBMCs, sampled from a glioma patient treated with radiotherapy, temozolomide or both. The CDR3 sequence is CASSFQGGSTGELFF. The CDR3 DNA follows: TGCGCCAGCAGCTTCCAGGGGGGAAGCACCGGGGAGCTGTTTTTT.